This T cell receptor (beta chain) was retrieved from a study of persistence of HIV-infected CD4 T cells. Study at large: The sample holds CD4+ T cells responsive to CMV or HIV-1 Gag.

Overlapping HIV-1 Gag 15-mer peptides at 0.85 to 1 ug per peptide per mL were used. Memory cells lacking CD40L and CD69 with high CD45RO were sorted. General study results and limits: Degenerate expanded CDR3beta sequences were enriched among CMV- and Gag-responding cells.

In the case of this clone: The target antigen is unknown.

Trimming left V 4 bases short and J 4 bases short, with 8 bases between. The CDR3 covers 13 residues. Germline V gives CDR1 LGHDT, CDR2 YNNKEL (reference sequence). The libraries were made with immunoSEQ version 4 in survey mode. Here immunoSEQ multiplex PCR was the method, and the copy in TCRdb shows in-frame clones only, minus some. The profile shows tens of thousands of clones, roughly 75% of them singletons. The V gene is TRBV3-1 (or the pseudogene TRBV3-2), the J gene TRBJ2-1; D gene uncertain. Here the sequenced sample was CD4+ T cells sorted from PBMCs after 18-hour stimulation, taken from a patient who received antiretroviral therapy. This TCR came from an adult man with HIV who was CMV-seropositive. The CDR3 sequence is CASSRSGYNEQFF. In DNA form, the CDR3 reads TGTGCCAGCAGCCGGAGTGGGTACAATGAGCAGTTCTTC.